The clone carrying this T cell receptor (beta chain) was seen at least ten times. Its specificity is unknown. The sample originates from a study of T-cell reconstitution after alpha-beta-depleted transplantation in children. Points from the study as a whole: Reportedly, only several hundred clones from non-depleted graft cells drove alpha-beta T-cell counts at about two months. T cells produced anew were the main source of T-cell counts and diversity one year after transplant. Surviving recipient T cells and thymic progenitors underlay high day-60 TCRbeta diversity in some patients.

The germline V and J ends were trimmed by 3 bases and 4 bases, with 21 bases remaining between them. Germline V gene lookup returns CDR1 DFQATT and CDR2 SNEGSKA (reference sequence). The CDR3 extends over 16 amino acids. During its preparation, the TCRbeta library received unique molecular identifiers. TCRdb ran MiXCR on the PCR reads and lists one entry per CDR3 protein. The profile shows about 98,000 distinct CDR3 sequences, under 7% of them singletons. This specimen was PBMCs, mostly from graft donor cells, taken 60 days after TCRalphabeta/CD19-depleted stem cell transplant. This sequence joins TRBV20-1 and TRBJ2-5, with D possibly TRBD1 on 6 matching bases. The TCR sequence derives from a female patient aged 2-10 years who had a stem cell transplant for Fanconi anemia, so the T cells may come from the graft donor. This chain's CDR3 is CSASTWKPGTRETQYF. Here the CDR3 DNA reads TGCAGTGCTAGTACGTGGAAACCCGGGACAAGAGAGACCCAGTACTTC.